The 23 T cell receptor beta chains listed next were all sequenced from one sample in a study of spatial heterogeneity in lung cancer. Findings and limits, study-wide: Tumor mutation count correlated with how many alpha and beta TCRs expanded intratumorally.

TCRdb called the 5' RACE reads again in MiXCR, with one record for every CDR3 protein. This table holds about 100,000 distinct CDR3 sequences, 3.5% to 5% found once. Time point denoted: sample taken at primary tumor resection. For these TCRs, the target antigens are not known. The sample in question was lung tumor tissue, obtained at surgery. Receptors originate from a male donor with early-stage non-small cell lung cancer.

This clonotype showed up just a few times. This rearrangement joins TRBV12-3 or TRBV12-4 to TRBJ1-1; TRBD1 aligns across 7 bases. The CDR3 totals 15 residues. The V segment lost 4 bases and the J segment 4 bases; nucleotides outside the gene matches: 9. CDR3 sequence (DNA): TGTGCCAGCAGTTCCGACAGGGTCGTTGCCACTGAAGCTTTCTTT. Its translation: CASSSDRVVATEAFF.

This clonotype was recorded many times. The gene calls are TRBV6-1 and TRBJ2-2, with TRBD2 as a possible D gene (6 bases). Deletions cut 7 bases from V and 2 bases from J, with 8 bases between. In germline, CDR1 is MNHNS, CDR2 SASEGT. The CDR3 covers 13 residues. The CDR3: CASMGGNTGELFF. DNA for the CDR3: TGTGCCAGCATGGGGGGTAACACCGGGGAGCTGTTTTTT.

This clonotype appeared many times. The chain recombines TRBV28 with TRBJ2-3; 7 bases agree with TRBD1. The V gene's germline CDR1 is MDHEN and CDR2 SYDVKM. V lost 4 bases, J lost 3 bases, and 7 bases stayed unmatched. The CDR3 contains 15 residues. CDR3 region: CASSSPYRGTDTQYF. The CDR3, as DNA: TGTGCCAGCAGTTCGCCGTACAGGGGTACAGATACGCAGTATTTT. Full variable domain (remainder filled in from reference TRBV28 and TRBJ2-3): DVKVTQSSRYLVKRTGEKVFLECVQDMDHENMFWYRQDPGLGLRLIYFSYDVKMKEKGDIPEGYSVSREKKERFSLILESASTNQTSMYLCASSSPYRGTDTQYFGPGTRLTVL.

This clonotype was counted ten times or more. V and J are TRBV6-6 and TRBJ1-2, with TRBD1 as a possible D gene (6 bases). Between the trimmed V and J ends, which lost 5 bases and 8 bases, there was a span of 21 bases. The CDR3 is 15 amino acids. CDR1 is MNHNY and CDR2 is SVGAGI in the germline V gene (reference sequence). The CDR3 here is CASSVLMGDIHGYTF. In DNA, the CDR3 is TGTGCCAGCAGTGTCTTAATGGGGGACATCCACGGCTACACCTTC.

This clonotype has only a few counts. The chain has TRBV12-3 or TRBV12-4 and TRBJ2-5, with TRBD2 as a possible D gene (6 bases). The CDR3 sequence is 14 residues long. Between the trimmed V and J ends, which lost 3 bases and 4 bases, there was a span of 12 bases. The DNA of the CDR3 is TGTGCCAGCAGTTTTTCGGGGGAGTTAGAGACCCAGTACTTC. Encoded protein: CASSFSGELETQYF.

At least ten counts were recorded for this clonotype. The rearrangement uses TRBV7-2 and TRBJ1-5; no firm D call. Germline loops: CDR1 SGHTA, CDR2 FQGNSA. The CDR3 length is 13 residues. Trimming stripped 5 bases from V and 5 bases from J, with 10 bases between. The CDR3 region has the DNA TGTGCCAGCAGCCTGGCATTTGATCAGCCCCAGCATTTT. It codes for CASSLAFDQPQHF.

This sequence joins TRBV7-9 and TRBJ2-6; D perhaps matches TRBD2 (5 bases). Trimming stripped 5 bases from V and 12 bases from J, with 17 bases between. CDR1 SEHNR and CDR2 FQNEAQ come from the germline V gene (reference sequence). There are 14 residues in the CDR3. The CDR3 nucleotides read TGTGCCAGCAGCCCACCGCTGCAGGCGGGCGTCCTGACTTTC. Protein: CASSPPLQAGVLTF.

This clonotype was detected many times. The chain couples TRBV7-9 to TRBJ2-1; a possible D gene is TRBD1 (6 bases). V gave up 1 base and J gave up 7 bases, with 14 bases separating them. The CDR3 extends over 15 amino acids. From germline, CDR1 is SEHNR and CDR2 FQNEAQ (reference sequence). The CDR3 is CASSLVGQRGNEQFF. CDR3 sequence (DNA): TGTGCCAGCAGCTTAGTGGGACAAAGGGGTAATGAGCAGTTCTTC.

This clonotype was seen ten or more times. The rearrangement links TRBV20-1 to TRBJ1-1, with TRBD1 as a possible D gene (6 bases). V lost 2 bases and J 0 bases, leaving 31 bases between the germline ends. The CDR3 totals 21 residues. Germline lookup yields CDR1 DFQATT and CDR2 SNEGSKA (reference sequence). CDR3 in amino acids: CSARRGRGPLPRGGLNTEAFF. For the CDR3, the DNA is TGCAGTGCTAGACGGGGCAGGGGACCCCTTCCGAGGGGAGGACTGAACACTGAAGCTTTCTTT.

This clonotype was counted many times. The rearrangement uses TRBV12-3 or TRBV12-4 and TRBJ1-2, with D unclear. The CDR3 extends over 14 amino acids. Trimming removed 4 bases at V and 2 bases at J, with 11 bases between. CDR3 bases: TGTGCCAGCAGTTCAACCCGGGGAAACTATGGCTACACCTTC. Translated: CASSSTRGNYGYTF.

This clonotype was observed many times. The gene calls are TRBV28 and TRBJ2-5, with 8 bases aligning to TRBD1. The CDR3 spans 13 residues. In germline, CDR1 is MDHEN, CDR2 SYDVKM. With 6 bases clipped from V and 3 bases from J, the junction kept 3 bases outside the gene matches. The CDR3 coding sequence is TGTGCCAGCAGACAGACAGGGGAAGAGACCCAGTACTTC. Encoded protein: CASRQTGEETQYF.

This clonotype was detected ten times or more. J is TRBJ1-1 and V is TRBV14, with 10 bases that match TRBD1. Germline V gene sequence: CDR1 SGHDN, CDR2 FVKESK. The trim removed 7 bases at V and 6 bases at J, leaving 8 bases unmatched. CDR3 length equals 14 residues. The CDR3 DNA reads TGTGCCAGCACCACAGGGGGGACAGGGGCTGAAGCTTTCTTT. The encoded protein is CASTTGGTGAEAFF.

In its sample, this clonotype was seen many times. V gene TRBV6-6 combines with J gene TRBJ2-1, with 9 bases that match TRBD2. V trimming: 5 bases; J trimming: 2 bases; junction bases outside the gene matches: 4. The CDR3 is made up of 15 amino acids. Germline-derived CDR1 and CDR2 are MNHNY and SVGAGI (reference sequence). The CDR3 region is CASSGAGGPYNEQFF. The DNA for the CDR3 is TGTGCCAGCAGTGGGGCGGGAGGGCCCTACAATGAGCAGTTCTTC.

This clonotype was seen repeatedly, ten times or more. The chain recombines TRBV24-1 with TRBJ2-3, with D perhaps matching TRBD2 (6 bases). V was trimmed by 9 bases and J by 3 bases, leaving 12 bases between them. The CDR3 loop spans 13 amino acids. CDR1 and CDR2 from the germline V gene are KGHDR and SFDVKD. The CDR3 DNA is TGTGCCACCGCCGGGACTGTTACAGATACGCAGTATTTT. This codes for CATAGTVTDTQYF.

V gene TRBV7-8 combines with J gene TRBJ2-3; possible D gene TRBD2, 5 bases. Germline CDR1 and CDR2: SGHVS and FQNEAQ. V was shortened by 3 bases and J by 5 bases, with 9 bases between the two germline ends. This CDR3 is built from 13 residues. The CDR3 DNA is TGTGCCAGCAGCTTTACTAGGCTAGATACGCAGTATTTT. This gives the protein CASSFTRLDTQYF.

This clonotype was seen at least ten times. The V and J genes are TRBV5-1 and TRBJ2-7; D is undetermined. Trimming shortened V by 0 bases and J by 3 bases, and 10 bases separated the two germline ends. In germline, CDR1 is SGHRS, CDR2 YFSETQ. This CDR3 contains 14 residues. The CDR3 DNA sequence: TGCGCCAGCAGCTTGGTCCGACAAAGCTACGAGCAGTACTTC. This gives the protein CASSLVRQSYEQYF. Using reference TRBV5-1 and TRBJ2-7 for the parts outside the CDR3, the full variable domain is KAGVTQTPRYLIKTRGQQVTLSCSPISGHRSVSWYQQTPGQGLQFLFEYFSETQRNKGNFPGRFSGRQFSNSRSEMNVSTLELGDSALYLCASSLVRQSYEQYFGPGTRLTVT.

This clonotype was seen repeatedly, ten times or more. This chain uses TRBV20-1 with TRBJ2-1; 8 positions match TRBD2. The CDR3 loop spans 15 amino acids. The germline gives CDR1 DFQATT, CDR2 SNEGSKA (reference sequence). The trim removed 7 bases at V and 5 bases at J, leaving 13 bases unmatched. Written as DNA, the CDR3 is TGCAGTGTCCCGACCTCTAGCGGGTATAACAATGAGCAGTTCTTC. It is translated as CSVPTSSGYNNEQFF.

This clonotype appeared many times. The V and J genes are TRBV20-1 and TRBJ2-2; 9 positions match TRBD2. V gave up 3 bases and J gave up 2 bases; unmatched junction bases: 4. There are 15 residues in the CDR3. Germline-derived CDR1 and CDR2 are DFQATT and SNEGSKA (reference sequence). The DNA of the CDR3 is TGCAGTGCTAGGCGGCTAGCGGGAAACACCGGGGAGCTGTTTTTT. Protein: CSARRLAGNTGELFF.

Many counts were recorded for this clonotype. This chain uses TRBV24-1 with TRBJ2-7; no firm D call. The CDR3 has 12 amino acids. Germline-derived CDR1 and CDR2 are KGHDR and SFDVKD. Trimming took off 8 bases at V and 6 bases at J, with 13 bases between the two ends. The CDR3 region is CATTARAGEQYF. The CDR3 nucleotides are TGTGCCACCACTGCCCGTGCTGGCGAGCAGTACTTC.

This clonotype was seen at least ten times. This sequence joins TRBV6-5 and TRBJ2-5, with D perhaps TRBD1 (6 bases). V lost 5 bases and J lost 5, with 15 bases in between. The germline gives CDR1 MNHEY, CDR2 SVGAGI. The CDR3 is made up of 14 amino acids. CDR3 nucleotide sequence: TGTGCCAGCAGTCAGCCCTACAGGGACGAGACCCAGTACTTC. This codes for CASSQPYRDETQYF.

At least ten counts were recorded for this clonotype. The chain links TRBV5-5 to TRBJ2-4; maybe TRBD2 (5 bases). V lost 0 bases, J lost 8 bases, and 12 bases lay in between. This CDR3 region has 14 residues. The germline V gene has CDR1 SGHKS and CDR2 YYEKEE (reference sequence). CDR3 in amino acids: CASSLVGGGDIQYF. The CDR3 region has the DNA TGTGCCAGCAGCTTGGTAGGAGGCGGAGACATTCAGTACTTC.

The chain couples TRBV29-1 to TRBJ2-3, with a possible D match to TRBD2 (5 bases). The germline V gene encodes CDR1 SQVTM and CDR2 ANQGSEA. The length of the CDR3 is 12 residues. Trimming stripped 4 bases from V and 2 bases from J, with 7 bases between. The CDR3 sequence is CSVGEPTDTQYF. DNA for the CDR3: TGCAGCGTTGGGGAGCCCACAGATACGCAGTATTTT.

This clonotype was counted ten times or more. The CDR3 is CASSFGADTQYF. The CDR3 DNA sequence: TGTGCCAGCAGCTTCGGAGCAGATACGCAGTATTTT. V gene TRBV7-9 combines with J gene TRBJ2-3; unclear D gene. Per germline, CDR1 SEHNR and CDR2 FQNEAQ (reference sequence). The CDR3 is 12 amino acids. V was shortened by 3 bases and J by 4 bases, with 5 bases between the two germline ends.